The clone carrying this T cell receptor (beta chain) was seen many times. The antigen remains undetermined. These data originate in a study of neurological immune-mediated disorders. Broader study findings: Private repertoires in all groups were suggested by the absence of shared CDR3 amino acid sequences among expanded clones across subjects.

The germline V gene has CDR1 SQVTM and CDR2 ANQGSEA. The ends were cut back, 3 bases at V and 5 bases at J, with 11 bases in the middle. There are 13 residues in the CDR3. Each sequencing run yielded over 190 million TCR-beta sequences from 15-18 subjects. TCRdb independently ran MiXCR on the 5' RACE reads; one entry per CDR3 protein. The data show tens of thousands of distinct CDR3 sequences, with roughly 13% seen just once and about 4.5% held by the top ten. Time point described: longitudinal time-point 1 (baseline). The source of this sequence is a female donor with HTLV-1-associated myelopathy (HAM/TSP). The genes are TRBV29-1 and TRBJ2-1, with D possibly TRBD2 on 7 matching bases. Sequencing used PBMCs. In DNA, the CDR3 is TGCAGCGTTGACGGGGGGCCGAACAATGAGCAGTTCTTC. This codes for CSVDGGPNNEQFF.